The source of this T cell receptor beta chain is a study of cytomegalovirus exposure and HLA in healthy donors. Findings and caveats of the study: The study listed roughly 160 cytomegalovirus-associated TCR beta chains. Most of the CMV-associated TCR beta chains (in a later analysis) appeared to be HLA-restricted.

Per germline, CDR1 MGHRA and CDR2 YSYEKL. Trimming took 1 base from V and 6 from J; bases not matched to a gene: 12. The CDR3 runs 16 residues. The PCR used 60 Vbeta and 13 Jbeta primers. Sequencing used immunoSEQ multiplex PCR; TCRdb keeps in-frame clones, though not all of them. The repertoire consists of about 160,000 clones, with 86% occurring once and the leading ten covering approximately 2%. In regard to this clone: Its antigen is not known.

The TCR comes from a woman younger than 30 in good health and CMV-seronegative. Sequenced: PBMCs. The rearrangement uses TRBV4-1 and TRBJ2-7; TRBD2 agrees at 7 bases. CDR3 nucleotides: TGCGCCAGCAGCCAAGGGTGGAGCGGGGAATGGGGCGAGCAGTACTTC. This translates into CASSQGWSGEWGEQYF.